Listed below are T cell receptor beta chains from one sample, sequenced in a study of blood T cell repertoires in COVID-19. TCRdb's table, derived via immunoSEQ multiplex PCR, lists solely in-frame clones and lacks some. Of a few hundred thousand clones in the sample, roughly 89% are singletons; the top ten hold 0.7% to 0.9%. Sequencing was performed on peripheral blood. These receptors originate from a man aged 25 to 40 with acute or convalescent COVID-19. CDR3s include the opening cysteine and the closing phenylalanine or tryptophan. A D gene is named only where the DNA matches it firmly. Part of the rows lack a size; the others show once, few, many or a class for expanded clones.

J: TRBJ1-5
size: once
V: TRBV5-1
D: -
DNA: TGCGCCAGCAGGGTGAGCATAGATCAGCCCCAGCATTTT
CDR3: CASRVSIDQPQHF

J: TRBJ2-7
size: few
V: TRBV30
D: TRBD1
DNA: TGTGCCACGGAAGCCCGACAGGGGGCGTACGAGCAGTACTTC
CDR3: CATEARQGAYEQYF

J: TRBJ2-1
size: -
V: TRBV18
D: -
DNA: TGTGCCAGCTCAAGGCAGGGAAACAATGAGCAGTTCTTC
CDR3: CASSRQGNNEQFF

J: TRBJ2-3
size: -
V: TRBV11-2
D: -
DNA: TGTGCCAGCAGCTTAAGCCTCCCAGATACGCAGTATTTT
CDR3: CASSLSLPDTQYF

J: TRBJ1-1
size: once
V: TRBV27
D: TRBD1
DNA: TGTGCCAGCAGTCCTTACAGGGGAGGCACTGAAGCTTTCTTT
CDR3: CASSPYRGGTEAFF

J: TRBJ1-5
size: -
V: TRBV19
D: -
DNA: TGTGCCAGTAGTACAACAGGGTATCGTCAGCCCCAGCATTTT
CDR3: CASSTTGYRQPQHF

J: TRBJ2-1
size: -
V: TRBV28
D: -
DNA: TGTGCCAGCAGTTTAATCGTTTGGGGGGACTCCTACAATGAGCAGTTCTTC
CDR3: CASSLIVWGDSYNEQFF

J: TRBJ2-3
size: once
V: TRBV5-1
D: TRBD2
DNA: TGCGCCAGCAGCTTGACCCCAGGGTTAGCGGGAGGTGATACGCAGTATTTT
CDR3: CASSLTPGLAGGDTQYF

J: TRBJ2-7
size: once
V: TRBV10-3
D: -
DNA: TGTGCCATCAGTCCCGGGTACGAGCAGTACTTC
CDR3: CAISPGYEQYF

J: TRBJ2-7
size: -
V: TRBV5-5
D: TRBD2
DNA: TGTGCCAGCAGCCCGGGTCGGCCTAGCGGGGTCGAGCAGTACTTC
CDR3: CASSPGRPSGVEQYF

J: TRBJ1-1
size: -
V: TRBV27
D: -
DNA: TGTGCCAGCAGAAACCCTCGGGCCGCGGGAGCTTTCTTT
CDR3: CASRNPRAAGAFF

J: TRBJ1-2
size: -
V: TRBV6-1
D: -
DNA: TGTGCCAGCAGTGAAAGCTTCAATGGCTACACCTTC
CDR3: CASSESFNGYTF

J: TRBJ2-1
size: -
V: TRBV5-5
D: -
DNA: TGTGCCAGCAGCTTCCGGGGGACCAATGAGCAGTTCTTC
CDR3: CASSFRGTNEQFF

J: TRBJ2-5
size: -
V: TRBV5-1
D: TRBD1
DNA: TGCGCCAGCAGCGGCGGGACAGGGTTGGAGACCCAGTACTTC
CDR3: CASSGGTGLETQYF

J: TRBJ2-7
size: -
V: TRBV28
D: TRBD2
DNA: TGTGCCAGCAGGAAGACTAGCGGGAGGGTTTACGAGCAGTACTTC
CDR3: CASRKTSGRVYEQYF

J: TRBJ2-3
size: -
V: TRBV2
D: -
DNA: TGTGCCAGCAAAGTTCAGACTTTAAACACAGATACGCAGTATTTT
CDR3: CASKVQTLNTDTQYF

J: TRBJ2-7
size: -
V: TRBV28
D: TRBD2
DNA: TGTGCCAGCAACACGGGACTAGCAGTCTACGAGCAGTACTTC
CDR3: CASNTGLAVYEQYF

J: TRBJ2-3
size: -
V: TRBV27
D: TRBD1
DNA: TGTGCCAGCAGCCGTTACCGGACAGGGAGAACAGATACGCAGTATTTT
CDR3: CASSRYRTGRTDTQYF

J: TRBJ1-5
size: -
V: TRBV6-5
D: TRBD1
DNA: TGTGCCAGCAGCCACGACAGGGGACGCAATCAGCCCCAGCATTTT
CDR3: CASSHDRGRNQPQHF

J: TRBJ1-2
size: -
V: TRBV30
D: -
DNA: TGTGCCTGGAGTGAATCCGGGGGACCTGGCCACACCTTC
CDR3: CAWSESGGPGHTF

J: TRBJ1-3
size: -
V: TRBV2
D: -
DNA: TGTGCCAGCAGACTGATGATGGGAGTCGGAAACACCATATATTTT
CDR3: CASRLMMGVGNTIYF

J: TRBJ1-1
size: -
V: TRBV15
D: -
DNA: TGTGCCACCAGCAGATCTCAGAATCTTGAAGCTTTCTTT
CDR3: CATSRSQNLEAFF

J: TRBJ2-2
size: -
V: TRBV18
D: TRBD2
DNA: TGTGCCAGCCGACTAGCGGGGGGCTTGAACACCGGGGAGCTGTTTTTT
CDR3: CASRLAGGLNTGELFF

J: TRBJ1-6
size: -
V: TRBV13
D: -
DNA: TGTGCCAGCAGCCATTTCGGGGAGACGAATTCACCCCTCCACTTT
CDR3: CASSHFGETNSPLHF

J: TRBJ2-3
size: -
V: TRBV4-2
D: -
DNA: TGTGCCAGCAGCCAAAACCATGCGGTTACAGATACGCAGTATTTT
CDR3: CASSQNHAVTDTQYF

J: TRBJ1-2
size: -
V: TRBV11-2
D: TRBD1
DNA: TGTGCCAGCAGCTTAGATCGGACAGGGGTCGGTGGCTACACCTTC
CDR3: CASSLDRTGVGGYTF

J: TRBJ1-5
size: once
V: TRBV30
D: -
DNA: TGTGCCTGGAGTCGGCAGGACAATCAGCCCCAGCATTTT
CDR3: CAWSRQDNQPQHF

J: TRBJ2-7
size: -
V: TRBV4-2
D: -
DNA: TGTGCCAGCAGCCCGCACACGCGGTCTAGCTCCTACGAGCAGTACTTC
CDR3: CASSPHTRSSSYEQYF

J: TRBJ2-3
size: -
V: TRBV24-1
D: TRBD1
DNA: TGTGCCACCAGTGATCCTGGACGGACAGGGGCAGATACGCAGTATTTT
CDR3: CATSDPGRTGADTQYF

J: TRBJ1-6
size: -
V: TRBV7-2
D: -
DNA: TGTGCCAGCAGCTTAGCCGCCATTGAGAATTCACCCCTCCACTTT
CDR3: CASSLAAIENSPLHF

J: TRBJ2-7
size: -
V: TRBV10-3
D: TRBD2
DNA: TGTGCCATCGGGGGGGGTCCTGGCGAGCAGTACTTC
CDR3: CAIGGGPGEQYF

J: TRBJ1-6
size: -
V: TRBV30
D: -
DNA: TGTGCCTGGAGTGTCGAGACAGTCTCACCCCTCCACTTT
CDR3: CAWSVETVSPLHF

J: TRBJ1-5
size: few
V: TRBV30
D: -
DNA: TGTGCCTGGAGTGAGGGGGAAACTCAGCCCCAGCATTTT
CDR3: CAWSEGETQPQHF

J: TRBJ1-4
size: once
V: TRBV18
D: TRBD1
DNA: TGTGCCAGCTCGGTCCAGGGGGCTAATGAAAAACTGTTTTTT
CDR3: CASSVQGANEKLFF

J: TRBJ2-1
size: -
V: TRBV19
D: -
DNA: TGTGCCAGTAGTATGGACAGAAGCTCCTACAATGAGCAGTTCTTC
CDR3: CASSMDRSSYNEQFF

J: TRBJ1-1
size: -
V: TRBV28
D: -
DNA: TGTGCCATAACGGGACACTGGGAAGCTTTCTTT
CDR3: CAITGHWEAFF

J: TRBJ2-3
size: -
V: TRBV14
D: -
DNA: TGTGCCAGCAGCCAACGAGGGGGGGGCACATATACGCAGTATTTT
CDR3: CASSQRGGGTYTQYF

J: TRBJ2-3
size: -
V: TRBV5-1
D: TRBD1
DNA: TGCGCCAGCAGAACCGGGACAGGGGCAGATACGCAGTATTTT
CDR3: CASRTGTGADTQYF

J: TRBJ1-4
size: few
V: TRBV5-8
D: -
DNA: TGTGCCAGCAGCTTTCAGGGGAGACTCGACGAAAAACTGTTTTTT
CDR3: CASSFQGRLDEKLFF

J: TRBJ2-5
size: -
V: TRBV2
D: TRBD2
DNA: TGTGCCAGCAGTGAAGGTTGGCTAGCGGGCGATCCCCAAGAGACCCAGTACTTC
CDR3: CASSEGWLAGDPQETQYF

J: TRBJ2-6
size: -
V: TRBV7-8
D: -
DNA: TGTGCCAGCAGCTTTGGCTCCCGGGGTAGTGGGGCCAACGTCCTGACTTTC
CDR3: CASSFGSRGSGANVLTF

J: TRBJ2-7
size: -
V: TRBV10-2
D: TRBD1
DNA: TGCGCCAGCAGTGATCCCGGGACAGGGGCCTACGAGCAGTACTTC
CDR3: CASSDPGTGAYEQYF

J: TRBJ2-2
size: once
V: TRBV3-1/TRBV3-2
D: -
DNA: TGTGCCAGCAGCCGGGCTTCCCAAAGTCAACACACCGGGGAGCTGTTTTTT
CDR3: CASSRASQSQHTGELFF

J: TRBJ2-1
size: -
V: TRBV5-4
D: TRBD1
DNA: TGTGCCAGCAGCCGGGGGACAGGGGGCGCCGATGAGCAGTTCTTC
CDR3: CASSRGTGGADEQFF

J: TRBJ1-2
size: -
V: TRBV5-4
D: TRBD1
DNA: TGTGCCAGCAGCAACGGACAGGGCCCCTTTGGCTACACCTTC
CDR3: CASSNGQGPFGYTF

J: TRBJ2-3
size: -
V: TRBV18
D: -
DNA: TGTGCCAGCTCACCATTGGGGAGCGCAGATACGCAGTATTTT
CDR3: CASSPLGSADTQYF

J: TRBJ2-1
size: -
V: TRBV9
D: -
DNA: TGTGCCAGCAGCAACGAGGGAGGGGGCAATGAGCAGTTCTTC
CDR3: CASSNEGGGNEQFF

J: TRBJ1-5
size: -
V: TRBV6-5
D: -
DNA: TGTGCCAGCAGTTACTCGAGTAAAGCGAGCAATCAGCCCCAGCATTTT
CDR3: CASSYSSKASNQPQHF

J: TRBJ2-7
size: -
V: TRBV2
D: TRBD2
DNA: TGTGCCAGCTCTAGGGTAGCGGGAACGAAAGAGCAGTACTTC
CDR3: CASSRVAGTKEQYF

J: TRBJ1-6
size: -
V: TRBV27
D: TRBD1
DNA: TGTGCCAGCAGTTTACAGGGGGGCAATTCACCCCTCCACTTT
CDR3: CASSLQGGNSPLHF

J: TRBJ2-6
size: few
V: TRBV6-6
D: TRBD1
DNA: TGTGCCAGCAGTCCAACAGGGGTAGGGACCAACGTCCTGACTTTC
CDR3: CASSPTGVGTNVLTF